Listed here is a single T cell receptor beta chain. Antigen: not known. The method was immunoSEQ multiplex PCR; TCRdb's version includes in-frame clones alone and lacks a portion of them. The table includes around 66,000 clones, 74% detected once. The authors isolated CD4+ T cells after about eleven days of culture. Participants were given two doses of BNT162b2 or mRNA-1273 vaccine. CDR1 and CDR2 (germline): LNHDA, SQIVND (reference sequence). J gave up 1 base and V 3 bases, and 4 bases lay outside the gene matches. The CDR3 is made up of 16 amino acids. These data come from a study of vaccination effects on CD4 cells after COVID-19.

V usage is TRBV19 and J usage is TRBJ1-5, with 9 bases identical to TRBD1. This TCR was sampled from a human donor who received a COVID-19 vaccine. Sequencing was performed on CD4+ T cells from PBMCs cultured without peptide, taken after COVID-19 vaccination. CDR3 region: CASSIGGTGSNQPQHF. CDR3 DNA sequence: TGTGCCAGTAGTATCGGGGGGACAGGGAGCAATCAGCCCCAGCATTTT.